This T cell receptor (beta chain) is from a study of blood T cell repertoires in COVID-19. As for the study in general: COVID-19 samples, acute and convalescent, were from the United States, Italy and Spain. From T cells, B-cell-depleted T cells, or PBMCs came the material, which was cDNA or gDNA.

In the source study's methods: Reference gene primer amplification gave estimated nucleated cell counts. TCRdb's copy holds only in-frame clones and misses some; the assay was immunoSEQ multiplex PCR. V and J calls and clone size are as listed in that table; D and trimming were resolved from the DNA. The data show 87,000 or so clones, 87% seen once. In germline, CDR1 is SNHLY, CDR2 FYNNEI. The V end lost 4 bases, the J end lost 2 bases, and 5 bases lay between the germline ends. The CDR3 spans 12 residues. The receptor was isolated from a human donor with acute or convalescent COVID-19. The donor label of this sample is uncertain. V and J are TRBV2 and TRBJ1-2; D not resolved. Sequences were obtained from peripheral blood. DNA for the CDR3: TGTGCCAGCAGTGGACAAAACTATGGCTACACCTTC. Protein product: CASSGQNYGYTF. Full variable domain (missing parts from reference TRBV2 and TRBJ1-2): EPEVTQTPSHQVTQMGQEVILRCVPISNHLYFYWYRQILGQKVEFLVSFYNNEISEKSEIFDDQFSVERPDGSNFTLKIRSTKLEDSAMYFCASSGQNYGYTFGSGTRLTVV.